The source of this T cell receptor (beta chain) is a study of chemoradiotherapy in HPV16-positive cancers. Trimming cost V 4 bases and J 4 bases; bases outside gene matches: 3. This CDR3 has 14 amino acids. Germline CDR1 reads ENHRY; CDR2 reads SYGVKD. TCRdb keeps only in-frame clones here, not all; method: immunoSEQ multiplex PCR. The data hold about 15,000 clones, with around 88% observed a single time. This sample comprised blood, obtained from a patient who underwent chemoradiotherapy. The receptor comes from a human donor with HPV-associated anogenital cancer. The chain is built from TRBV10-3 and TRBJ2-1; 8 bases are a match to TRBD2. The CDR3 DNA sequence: TGTGCCATCAGTGGTACGGGGGGGTACAATGAGCAGTTCTTC. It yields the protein CAISGTGGYNEQFF.